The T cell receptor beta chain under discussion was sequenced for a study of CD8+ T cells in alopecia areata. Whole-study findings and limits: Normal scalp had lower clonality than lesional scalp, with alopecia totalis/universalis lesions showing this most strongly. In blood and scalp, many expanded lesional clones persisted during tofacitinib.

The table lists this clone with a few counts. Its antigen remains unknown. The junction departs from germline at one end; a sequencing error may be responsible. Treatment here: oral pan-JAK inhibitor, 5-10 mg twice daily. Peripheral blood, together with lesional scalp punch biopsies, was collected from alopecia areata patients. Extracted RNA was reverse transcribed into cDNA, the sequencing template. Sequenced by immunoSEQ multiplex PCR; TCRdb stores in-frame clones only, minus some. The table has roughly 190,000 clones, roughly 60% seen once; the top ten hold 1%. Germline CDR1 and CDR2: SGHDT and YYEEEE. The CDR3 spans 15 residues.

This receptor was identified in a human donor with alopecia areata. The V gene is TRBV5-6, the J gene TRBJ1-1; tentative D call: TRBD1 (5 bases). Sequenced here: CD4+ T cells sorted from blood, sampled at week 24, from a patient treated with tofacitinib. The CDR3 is CASTLGGRMNTEAFF. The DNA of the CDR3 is TGTGCCAGCACCTTGGGGGGTCGGATGAACACTGAAGCTTTCTTT. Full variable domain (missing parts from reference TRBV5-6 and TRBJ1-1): DAGVTQSPTHLIKTRGQQVTLRCSPKSGHDTVSWYQQALGQGPQFIFQYYEEEERQRGNFPDRFSGHQFPNYSSELNVNALLLGDSALYLCASTLGGRMNTEAFFGQGTRLTVV.